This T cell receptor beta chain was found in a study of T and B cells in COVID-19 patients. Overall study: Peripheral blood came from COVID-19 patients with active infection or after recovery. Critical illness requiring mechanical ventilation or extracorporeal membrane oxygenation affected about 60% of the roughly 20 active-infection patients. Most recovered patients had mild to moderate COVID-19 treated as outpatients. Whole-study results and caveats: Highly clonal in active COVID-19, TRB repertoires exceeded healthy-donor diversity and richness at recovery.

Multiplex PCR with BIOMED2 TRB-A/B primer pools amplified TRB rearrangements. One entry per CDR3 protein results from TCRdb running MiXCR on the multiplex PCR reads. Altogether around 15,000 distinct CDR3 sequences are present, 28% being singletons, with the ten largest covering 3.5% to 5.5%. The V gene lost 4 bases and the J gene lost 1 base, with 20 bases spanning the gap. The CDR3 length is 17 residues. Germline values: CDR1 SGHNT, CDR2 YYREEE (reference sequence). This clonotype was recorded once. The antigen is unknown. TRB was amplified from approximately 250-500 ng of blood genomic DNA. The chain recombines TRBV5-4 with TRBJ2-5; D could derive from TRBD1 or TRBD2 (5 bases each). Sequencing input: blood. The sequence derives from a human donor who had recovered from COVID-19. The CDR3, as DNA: TGTGCCAGCAGCCGGGGTTTTCTGGGGCCAACCCAAGAGACCCAGTACTTC. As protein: CASSRGFLGPTQETQYF.